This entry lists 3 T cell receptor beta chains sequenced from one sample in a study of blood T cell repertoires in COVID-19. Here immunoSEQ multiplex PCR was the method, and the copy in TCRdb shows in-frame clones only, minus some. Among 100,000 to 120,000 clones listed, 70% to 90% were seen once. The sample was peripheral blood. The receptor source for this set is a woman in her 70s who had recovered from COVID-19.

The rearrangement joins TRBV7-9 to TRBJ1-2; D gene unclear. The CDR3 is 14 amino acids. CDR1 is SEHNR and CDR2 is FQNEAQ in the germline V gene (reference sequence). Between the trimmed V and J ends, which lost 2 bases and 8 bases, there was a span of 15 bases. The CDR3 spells CASSLSGGENGYTF. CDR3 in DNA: TGTGCCAGCAGCTTATCGGGAGGAGAAAACGGCTACACCTTC.

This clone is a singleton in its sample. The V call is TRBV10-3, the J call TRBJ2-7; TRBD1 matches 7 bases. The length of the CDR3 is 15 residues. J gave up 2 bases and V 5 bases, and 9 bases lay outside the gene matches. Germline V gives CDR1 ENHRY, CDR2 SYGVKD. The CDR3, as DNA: TGTGCCATCAGTAACCCGGGACAGAGTACCTACGAGCAGTACTTC. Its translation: CAISNPGQSTYEQYF.

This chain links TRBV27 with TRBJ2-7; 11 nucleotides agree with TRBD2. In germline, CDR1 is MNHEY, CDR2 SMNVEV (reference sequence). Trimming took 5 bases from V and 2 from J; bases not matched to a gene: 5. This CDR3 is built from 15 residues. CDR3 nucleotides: TGTGCCAGCAGTAGAGTAGCGGGAGGGACCTACGAGCAGTACTTC. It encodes CASSRVAGGTYEQYF.